This TCR beta chain is from a study of T cells expressing NK-cell markers. Germline V lookup: CDR1 SGHKS, CDR2 YYEKEE (reference sequence). The CDR3 loop spans 14 amino acids. It was by 5'RACE template switching with UMIs that TCR beta cDNA was made. TCRdb re-called the 5' RACE reads and shows each CDR3 protein once, DNA omitted. This sample's table has 25,000 to 35,000 distinct CDR3 sequences. Sequenced material: blood T cells: a sorted CD56 or NKG2C T cell subset, CD4+ or CD8+ T cells, or bulk PBMC T cells (not recorded which). This rearrangement joins TRBV5-5 to TRBJ2-1; TCRdb's assignment of TRBD1 cannot be checked, as there is no DNA. The TCR sequence derives from a woman aged 18 to 75 in good health. The CDR3 loop reads CASSPLTWYNEQFF.